The 18 T cell receptor beta chains listed next were all sequenced from one sample in a study of Graves' ophthalmopathy and Graves' hyperthyroidism. Using RNA transcripts, the TCR beta CDR3 regions were amplified. The first round was an RT-PCR with HTBI primers, and the second round was a multiplex PCR. TCRdb independently ran MiXCR on the multiplex PCR reads; one entry per CDR3 protein. The data contain hundreds of thousands of distinct CDR3 sequences, approximately 21% of them singletons. The sequenced material came from peripheral blood. All receptors derive from a woman aged 18-30 years with stable Graves' hyperthyroidism. Some clones in this sample may be carry-over from other donors' samples.

This clonotype has just a few counts. V is TRBV9 and J is TRBJ2-3; tentative D call: TRBD1 (5 bases). CDR3 length: 13 residues. Trimming shortened V by 1 base and J by 4 bases, and 7 bases separated the two germline ends. Germline V gives CDR1 SGDLS, CDR2 YYNGEE. For the CDR3, the DNA is TGTGCCAGCAGCGTATGGGGCGCAGATACGCAGTATTTT. Amino acids: CASSVWGADTQYF.

Many counts were recorded for this clonotype. This chain connects TRBV9 to TRBJ2-5; D is undetermined. V was clipped by 1 base and J by 0 bases, with 4 bases between them. Germline CDR1 is SGDLS and CDR2 is YYNGEE. CDR3 length: 13 amino acids. The CDR3 DNA reads as TGTGCCAGCAGCGTACAAAACCAAGAGACCCAGTACTTC. Residues: CASSVQNQETQYF.

The chain couples TRBV27 to TRBJ1-5, with D uncertain. Trimming took 1 base from V and 0 from J, leaving 10 bases between them. The CDR3 extends over 16 amino acids. From germline, CDR1 is MNHEY and CDR2 SMNVEV (reference sequence). The CDR3 sequence is CASSLLGRYSNQPQHF. In DNA, the CDR3 is TGTGCCAGCAGTTTATTAGGGCGGTATAGCAATCAGCCCCAGCATTTT.

This clonotype was counted at least ten times. The genes are TRBV6-1 and TRBJ2-7; TRBD2 matches at 10 bases. Germline-derived CDR1 and CDR2 are MNHNS and SASEGT. The CDR3 extends over 17 amino acids. V lost 0 bases, J lost 2 bases, and 7 bases stayed unmatched. The DNA of the CDR3 is TGTGCCAGCAGTGAAGCCAGGACTAGCGGACTAGCCTACGAGCAGTACTTC. Protein sequence: CASSEARTSGLAYEQYF.

This clonotype appeared many times. The chain links TRBV7-2 to TRBJ2-7; no definite D call. CDR3 length: 12 residues. The germline V and J ends were trimmed by 6 bases and 9 bases, with 15 bases remaining between them. Germline-derived CDR1 and CDR2 are SGHTA and FQGNSA. The CDR3 DNA follows: TGTGCCAGCAGTGGTCAGCTGAATATGCAGTACTTC. This translates into CASSGQLNMQYF.

The rearrangement links TRBV24-1 to TRBJ2-5, with 11 bases aligning to TRBD2. From germline, CDR1 is KGHDR and CDR2 SFDVKD. The CDR3 runs to 15 residues. V lost 3 bases, J lost 4 bases, and 3 bases stayed unmatched. CDR3 nucleotides: TGTGCCACCAGTGATATAGCGGGAGGGGGAGAGACCCAGTACTTC. Encoded protein: CATSDIAGGGETQYF.

The sample holds many counts of this clonotype. The rearrangement links TRBV6-5 to TRBJ2-7; the D gene is possibly TRBD1 (7 bases). Per germline, CDR1 MNHEY and CDR2 SVGAGI. CDR3 length: 14 amino acids. Between the trimmed V and J ends, which lost 3 bases and 5 bases, there was a span of 14 bases. The CDR3 DNA follows: TGTGCCAGCAGTTATACCGGAGGGGGCGACGAGCAGTACTTC. Its translation is CASSYTGGGDEQYF.

Note on this clonotype: Its ends do not fully match the called genes, so a read error is possible. V usage is TRBV9 and J usage is TRBJ2-2; 8 bases are shared with TRBD1. The germline V gene encodes CDR1 SGDLS and CDR2 YYNGEE. The CDR3 runs to 14 residues. The CDR3 is CASSVDRGDGELLF. The CDR3, as DNA: TGTGCCAGCAGCGTCGACAGGGGCGACGGGGAGCTGTTGTTT.

This clonotype has a handful of counts. The chain couples TRBV18 to TRBJ1-5, with a possible D match to TRBD1 (5 bases). This CDR3 comprises 14 residues. V dropped 6 bases and J dropped 6 bases, with 15 bases sitting between them. Per the germline V gene, CDR1 is KGHSH and CDR2 is LQKENI. CDR3 in amino acids: CASSPVQGGQPQHF. CDR3 sequence (DNA): TGTGCCAGCTCTCCCGTCCAGGGAGGTCAGCCCCAGCATTTT.

This clonotype occurred many times. The chain links TRBV10-3 to TRBJ2-5; D remains unclear. From germline, CDR1 is ENHRY and CDR2 SYGVKD. V shed 4 bases and J shed 1 base, with 4 bases lying between them. This CDR3 has 12 amino acids. CDR3 DNA: TGTGCCATCAGTGCCAGCCAAGAGACCCAGTACTTC. Translation: CAISASQETQYF.

Ten or more counts support this clonotype. The V gene is TRBV19, the J gene TRBJ1-2; D may be TRBD1 (5 bases). Looked up from germline, CDR1 is LNHDA and CDR2 is SQIVND (reference sequence). V shed 4 bases and J shed 7 bases, with 13 bases lying between them. This CDR3 spans 13 amino acids. CDR3 DNA: TGTGCCAGTAGTACCTCGGACATCGGTGGCTACACCTTC. This translates into CASSTSDIGGYTF.

The chain is built from TRBV18 and TRBJ1-1; tentative D call: TRBD1 (6 bases). This CDR3 region has 14 residues. The V and J ends lost 0 bases and 8 bases respectively, with 13 bases between them. Looked up from germline, CDR1 is KGHSH and CDR2 is LQKENI. The CDR3 DNA reads TGTGCCAGCTCACCACCGTACTGGACAGCAGAAGCTTTCTTT. The encoded protein is CASSPPYWTAEAFF.

Here the CDR3 reads CASSPIHTEAFF. The CDR3 region has the DNA TGTGCCAGCAGTCCAATCCACACTGAAGCTTTCTTT. The chain uses TRBV6-1 and TRBJ1-1; D call uncertain. The CDR3 loop spans 12 amino acids. The V end was cut by 5 bases, the J end by 3 bases, with 7 bases between. Germline loops: CDR1 MNHNS, CDR2 SASEGT.

The sample holds many counts of this clonotype. This chain links TRBV27 with TRBJ1-6, with 11 bases identical to TRBD1. This CDR3 spans 14 amino acids. Germline trimming cut 8 bases from V and 6 bases from J; bases unmatched to any gene: 3. Germline loops: CDR1 MNHEY, CDR2 SMNVEV (reference sequence). Here the CDR3 reads CASRDRGFNSPLHF. The CDR3 nucleotides are TGTGCCAGCCGGGACAGGGGGTTTAATTCACCCCTCCACTTT.

This chain uses TRBV9 with TRBJ2-7; 7 nucleotides align to TRBD1. CDR3 length: 15 residues. V gave up 4 bases and J gave up 2 bases; unmatched junction bases: 9. Per the germline V gene, CDR1 is SGDLS and CDR2 is YYNGEE. CDR3 amino acids: CASSPSGTETYEQYF. For the CDR3, the DNA is TGTGCCAGCAGCCCCTCCGGGACAGAGACCTACGAGCAGTACTTC.

This chain connects TRBV9 to TRBJ1-1, with D possibly being TRBD1 (5 bases). Germline assignment: CDR1 SGDLS and CDR2 YYNGEE. This CDR3 contains 16 residues. V was trimmed by 0 bases and J by 0 bases, leaving 12 bases between them. The CDR3 reads CASSVAEGVMNTEAFF. The CDR3 DNA follows: TGTGCCAGCAGCGTAGCCGAAGGGGTCATGAACACTGAAGCTTTCTTT.

The CDR3: CASSIADLEDEQYF. The CDR3 DNA is TGTGCCAGTAGTATAGCGGACCTAGAGGACGAGCAGTACTTC. The rearrangement links TRBV19 to TRBJ2-7; D is uncertain. With 1 base removed from V and 5 bases from J, the gap between germline ends came to 12 bases. The CDR3 length is 14 residues. Germline lookup yields CDR1 LNHDA and CDR2 SQIVND (reference sequence).

This clonotype was detected a few times. The CDR3 loop reads CASSEAGGPQPQHF. The CDR3 coding sequence is TGTGCCAGCAGTGAAGCAGGGGGCCCTCAGCCCCAGCATTTT. The chain links TRBV6-1 to TRBJ1-5; 7 nucleotides align to TRBD1. Trimming cost V 0 bases and J 6 bases; bases outside gene matches: 2. The germline CDR1 and CDR2 sequences are MNHNS and SASEGT. This CDR3 is 14 amino acids long.